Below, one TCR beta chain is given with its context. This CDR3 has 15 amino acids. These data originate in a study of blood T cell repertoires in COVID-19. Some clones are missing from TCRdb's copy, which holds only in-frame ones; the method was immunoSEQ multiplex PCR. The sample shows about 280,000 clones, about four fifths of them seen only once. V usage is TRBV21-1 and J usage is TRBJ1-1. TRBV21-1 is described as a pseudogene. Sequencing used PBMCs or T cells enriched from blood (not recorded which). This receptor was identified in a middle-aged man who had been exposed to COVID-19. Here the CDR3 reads CARMTKAAPNTEAFF. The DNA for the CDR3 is TGTGCCAGAATGACTAAGGCCGCTCCGAACACTGAAGCTTTCTTT.